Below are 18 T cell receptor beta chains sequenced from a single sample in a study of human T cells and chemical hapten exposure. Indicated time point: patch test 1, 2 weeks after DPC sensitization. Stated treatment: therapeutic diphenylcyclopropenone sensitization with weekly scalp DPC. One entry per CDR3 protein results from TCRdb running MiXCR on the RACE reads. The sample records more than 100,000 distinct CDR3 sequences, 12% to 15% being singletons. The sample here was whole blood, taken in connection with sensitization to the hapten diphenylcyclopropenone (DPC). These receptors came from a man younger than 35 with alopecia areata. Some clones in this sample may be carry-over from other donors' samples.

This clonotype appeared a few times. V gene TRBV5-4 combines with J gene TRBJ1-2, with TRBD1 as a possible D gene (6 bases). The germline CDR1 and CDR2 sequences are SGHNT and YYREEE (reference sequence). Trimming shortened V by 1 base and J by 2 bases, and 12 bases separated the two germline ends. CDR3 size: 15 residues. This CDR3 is CASSLQGKVNYGYTF. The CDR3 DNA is TGTGCCAGCAGCTTGCAGGGGAAGGTGAACTATGGCTACACCTTC.

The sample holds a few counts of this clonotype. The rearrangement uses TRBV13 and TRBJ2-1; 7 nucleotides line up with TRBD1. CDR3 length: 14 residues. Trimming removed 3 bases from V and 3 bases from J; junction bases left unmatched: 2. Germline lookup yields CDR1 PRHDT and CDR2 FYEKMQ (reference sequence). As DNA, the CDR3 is TGTGCCAGCAGCTTTACAGGGGTCTACAATGAGCAGTTCTTC. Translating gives CASSFTGVYNEQFF.

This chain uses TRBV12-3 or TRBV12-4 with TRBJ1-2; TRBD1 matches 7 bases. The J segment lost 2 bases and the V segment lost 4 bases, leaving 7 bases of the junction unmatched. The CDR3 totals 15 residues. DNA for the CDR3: TGTGCCAGCAGTTCACCGGGACAGCCCAACTATGGCTACACCTTC. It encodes CASSSPGQPNYGYTF.

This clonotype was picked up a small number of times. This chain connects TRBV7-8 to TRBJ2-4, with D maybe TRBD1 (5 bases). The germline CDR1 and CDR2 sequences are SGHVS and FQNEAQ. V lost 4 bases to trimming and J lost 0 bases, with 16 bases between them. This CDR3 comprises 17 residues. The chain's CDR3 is CASSSVRQGLAKNIQYF. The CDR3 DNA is TGTGCCAGCAGCTCAGTTCGGCAGGGCCTAGCCAAAAACATTCAGTACTTC.

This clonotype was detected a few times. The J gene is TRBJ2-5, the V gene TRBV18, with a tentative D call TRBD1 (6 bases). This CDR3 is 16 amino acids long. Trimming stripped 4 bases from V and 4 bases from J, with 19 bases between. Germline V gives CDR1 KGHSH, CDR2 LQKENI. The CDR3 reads CASSLSARGTGETQYF. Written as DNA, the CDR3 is TGTGCCAGCTCACTGTCCGCCAGGGGAACGGGAGAGACCCAGTACTTC.

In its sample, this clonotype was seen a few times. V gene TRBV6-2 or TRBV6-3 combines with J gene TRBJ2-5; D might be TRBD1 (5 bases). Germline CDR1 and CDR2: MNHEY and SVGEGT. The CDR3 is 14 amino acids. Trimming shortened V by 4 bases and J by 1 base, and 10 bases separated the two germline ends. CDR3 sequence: CASSLIQVQETQYF. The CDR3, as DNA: TGTGCCAGCAGTTTGATACAGGTCCAAGAGACCCAGTACTTC.

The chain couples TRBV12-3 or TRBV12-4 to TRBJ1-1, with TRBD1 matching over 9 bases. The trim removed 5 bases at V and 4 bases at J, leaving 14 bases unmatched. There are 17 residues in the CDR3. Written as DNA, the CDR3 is TGTGCCAGCAGTCAAAGGGGACAGGGAGGTTTGGCCACTGAAGCTTTCTTT. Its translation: CASSQRGQGGLATEAFF.

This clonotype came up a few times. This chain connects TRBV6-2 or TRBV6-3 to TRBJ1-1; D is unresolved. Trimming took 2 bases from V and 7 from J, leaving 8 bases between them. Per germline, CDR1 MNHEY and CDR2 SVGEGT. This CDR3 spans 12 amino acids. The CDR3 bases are TGTGCCAGCAGTTACGTTGGATATGAAGCTTTCTTT. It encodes CASSYVGYEAFF.

CDR3 in DNA: TGCGCCAGCAGTGAGTCGGGGGCAGATTACGAGCAGTACTTC. It specifies CASSESGADYEQYF. The V call is TRBV10-1, the J call TRBJ2-7, with a tentative D call TRBD1 (6 bases). The ends were cut back, 0 bases at V and 4 bases at J, with 10 bases in the middle. Per the germline V gene, CDR1 is WNHNN and CDR2 is SYGVQD (reference sequence). The CDR3 loop spans 14 amino acids.

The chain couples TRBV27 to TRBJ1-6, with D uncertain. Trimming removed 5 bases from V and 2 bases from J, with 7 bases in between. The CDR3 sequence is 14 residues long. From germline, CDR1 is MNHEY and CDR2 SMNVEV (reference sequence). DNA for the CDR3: TGTGCCAGCAGTGACCTAACCTATAATTCACCCCTCCACTTT. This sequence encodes CASSDLTYNSPLHF.

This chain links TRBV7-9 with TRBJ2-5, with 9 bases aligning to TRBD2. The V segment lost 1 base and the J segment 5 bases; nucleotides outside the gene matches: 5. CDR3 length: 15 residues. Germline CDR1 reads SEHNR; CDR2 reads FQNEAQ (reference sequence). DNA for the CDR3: TGTGCCAGCAGCTTAGGCGGGGGGGCCCGTGAGACCCAGTACTTC. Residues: CASSLGGGARETQYF.

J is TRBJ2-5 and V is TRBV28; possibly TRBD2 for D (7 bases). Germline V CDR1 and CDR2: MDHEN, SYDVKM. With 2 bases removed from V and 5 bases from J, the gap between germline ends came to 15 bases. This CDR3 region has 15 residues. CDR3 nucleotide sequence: TGTGCCAGCAGTTTAATCGGGGGGCGGCGTGAGACCCAGTACTTC. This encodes CASSLIGGRRETQYF.

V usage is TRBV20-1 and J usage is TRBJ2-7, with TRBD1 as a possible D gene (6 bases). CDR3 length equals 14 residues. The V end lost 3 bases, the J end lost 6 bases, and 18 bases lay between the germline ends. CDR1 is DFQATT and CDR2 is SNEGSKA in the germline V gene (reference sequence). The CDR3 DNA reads TGCAGTGCTAGGGGGACAACCCAACTCGCCGAGCAGTACTTC. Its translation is CSARGTTQLAEQYF.

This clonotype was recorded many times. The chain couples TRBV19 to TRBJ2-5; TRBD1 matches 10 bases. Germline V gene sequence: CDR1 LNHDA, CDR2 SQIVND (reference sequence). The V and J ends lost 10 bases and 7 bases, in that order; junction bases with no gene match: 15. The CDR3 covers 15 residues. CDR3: CATAKGGQGKLTQYF. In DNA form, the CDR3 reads TGTGCCACCGCTAAGGGGGGACAGGGGAAGTTGACCCAGTACTTC. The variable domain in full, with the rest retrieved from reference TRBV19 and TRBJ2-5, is DGGITQSPKYLFRKEGQNVTLSCEQNLNHDAMYWYRQDPGQGLRLIYYSQIVNDFQKGDIAEGYSVSREKKESFPLTVTSAQKNPTAFYLCATAKGGQGKLTQYFGPGTRLLVL.

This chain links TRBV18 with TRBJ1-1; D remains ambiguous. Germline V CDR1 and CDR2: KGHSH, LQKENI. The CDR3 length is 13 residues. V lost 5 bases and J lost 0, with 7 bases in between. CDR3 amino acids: CASSSGMNTEAFF. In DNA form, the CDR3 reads TGTGCCAGCTCATCTGGGATGAACACTGAAGCTTTCTTT.

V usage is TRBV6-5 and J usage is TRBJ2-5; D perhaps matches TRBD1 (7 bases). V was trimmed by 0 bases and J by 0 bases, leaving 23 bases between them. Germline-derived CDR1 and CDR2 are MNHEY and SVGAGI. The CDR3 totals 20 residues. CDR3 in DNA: TGTGCCAGCAGTTACTCACCGTTACCCCGGAGGGGGCTTTACCAAGAGACCCAGTACTTC. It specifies CASSYSPLPRRGLYQETQYF.

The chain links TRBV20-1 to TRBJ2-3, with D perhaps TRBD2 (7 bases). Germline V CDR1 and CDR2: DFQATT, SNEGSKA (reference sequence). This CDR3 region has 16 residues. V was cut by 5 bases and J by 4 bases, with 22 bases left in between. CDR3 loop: CSAPGRGGVGADTQYF. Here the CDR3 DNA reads TGCAGTGCTCCGGGTAGGGGGGGCGTAGGCGCAGATACGCAGTATTTT.

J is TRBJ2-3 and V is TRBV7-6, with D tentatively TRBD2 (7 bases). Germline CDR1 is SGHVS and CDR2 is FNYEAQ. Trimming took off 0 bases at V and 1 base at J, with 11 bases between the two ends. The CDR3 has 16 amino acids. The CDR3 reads CASSLAGGPGTDTQYF. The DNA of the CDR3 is TGTGCCAGCAGCTTAGCGGGGGGGCCGGGCACAGATACGCAGTATTTT.